One T cell receptor (beta chain) is described in this entry. This specimen belongs to a study of blood T cell repertoires in COVID-19. Study overall: Both acute and convalescent COVID-19 samples were obtained from the United States, Italy and Spain.

This CDR3 region has 13 residues. Trimming left V 7 bases short and J 1 base short, with 8 bases between. Germline values: CDR1 SNHLY, CDR2 FYNNEI. Only in-frame clones appear in the TCRdb table, and some are missing; sequencing was by immunoSEQ multiplex PCR. The sample has 200,000 to 250,000 clones; approximately 84% are singletons. The J gene is TRBJ2-1, the V gene TRBV2, with D possibly being TRBD1 (5 bases). This clonotype was obtained from a woman aged 50 to 65 with active or convalescent COVID-19. The sample comprised peripheral blood. The CDR3 protein is CASNQGSYNEQFF. Here the CDR3 DNA reads TGTGCCAGCAACCAGGGTTCCTACAATGAGCAGTTCTTC.